This T cell receptor beta chain was documented in a study of T cell responses to AZD1222 COVID-19 vaccine. Concerning this clone: Its antigen is unidentified.

The study, taken as a whole, reports: Repertoires were collected only later (after the peak T cell response had occurred). Close to half of all spike-specific TCRs reportedly target regions of the variants that are unmutated.

Sequencing used immunoSEQ multiplex PCR; TCRdb keeps in-frame clones, though not all of them. Of tens of thousands of clones listed, under 95% are singletons. Germline lookup yields CDR1 SGHRS and CDR2 YFSETQ. V lost 5 bases and J 2 bases, leaving 10 bases between the germline ends. CDR3 length: 13 amino acids. This material consisted of peripheral blood, taken on day 0 of AZD1222 vaccination. The rearrangement links TRBV5-1 to TRBJ1-1; the D is unclear. The sequence came from an adult in good health. CDR3 in amino acids: CASRRTVNTEAFF. The CDR3 DNA reads as TGCGCCAGCAGGCGGACGGTAAACACTGAAGCTTTCTTT.